Below are 2 T cell receptor beta chains sequenced from a single sample in a study of CD8+CD57+ T cells in acquired aplastic anemia (dated by TCRdb to the late 2010s). TCRdb names Illumina HiSeq 2000 as the instrument used. Genomic DNA was used as template for profiling of TCR beta VDJ combinations and CDR3 sequences. The public reads were run again by TCRdb, first through fastp at Q25 and then through MiXCR, and only productive beta chains were kept. Every entry covers one CDR3 protein and lists the most common genes and DNA from its rows. The sample has 400,000 to 600,000 distinct CDR3 sequences on record, less than 35% of them singletons. Approximately 0.82% of the sample is taken by the ten largest. Flow cytometry had shown CD8+CD57+ cell expansion in the patients selected for sequencing. Sequenced sample: sorted CD4+, CD8+, or CD8+CD57+ T cells (not recorded which) from PBMCs. The receptors were gathered from a human donor with aplastic anemia.

This clonotype showed up just a few times. The J gene is TRBJ2-3, the V gene TRBV6-5; D is perhaps TRBD1 (5 bases). The CDR3 covers 16 residues. Germline V gene lookup returns CDR1 MNHEY and CDR2 SVGAGI. Trimming pared 3 bases from V and 3 bases from J, leaving 16 bases between. In DNA, the CDR3 is TGTGCCAGCAGTTATACTATCGGACAAACAACAGATACGCAGTATTTT. Residues: CASSYTIGQTTDTQYF.

The V and J genes are TRBV7-8 and TRBJ1-2; D is perhaps TRBD1 (5 bases). The CDR3 consists of 16 residues. The V end lost 2 bases, the J end lost 6 bases, and 19 bases lay between the germline ends. CDR1 is SGHVS, CDR2 FQNEAQ, per germline. Here the CDR3 reads CASSLRDGSRANGYTF. CDR3 DNA: TGTGCCAGCAGCTTAAGGGATGGATCCAGGGCGAATGGCTACACCTTC.